Below, one T cell receptor beta chain is given with its context. Its specificity is unknown. CDR3 length: 12 residues. Trimming pared 4 bases from V and 7 bases from J, leaving 13 bases between. Per the germline V gene, CDR1 is GTSNPN and CDR2 is SVGIG (reference sequence). CD4+CD25+CD127- Tregs, CD4+CD25- non-Tregs, CD4 and CD8 cells were sorted. Some clones are missing from TCRdb's copy, which holds only in-frame ones; the method was immunoSEQ multiplex PCR. The sample has about 59,000 clones; around four fifths are singletons. The source of the sample is a study of Tregs in tolerant kidney transplant recipients. Study conclusions and caveats: Expanding Tregs on activated donor B cells appeared to best identify donor-specific TCRbeta clones. Validation in larger populations is needed because few patients were studied. No direct test of biological reproducibility was done here.

Sequencing was carried out using CD4+ T cells from blood. The source is a human donor in good health. The V call is TRBV30, the J call TRBJ1-1; D gene ambiguous. CDR3 amino acids: CAWNRLRGEAFF. The CDR3 region has the DNA TGTGCCTGGAATCGTCTGCGGGGTGAAGCTTTCTTT. Using reference TRBV30 and TRBJ1-1 for the parts outside the CDR3, the full variable domain is SQTIHQWPATLVQPVGSPLSLECTVEGTSNPNLYWYRQAAGRGLQLLFYSVGIGQISSEVPQNLSASRPQDRQFILSSKKLLLSDSGFYLCAWNRLRGEAFFGQGTRLTVV.